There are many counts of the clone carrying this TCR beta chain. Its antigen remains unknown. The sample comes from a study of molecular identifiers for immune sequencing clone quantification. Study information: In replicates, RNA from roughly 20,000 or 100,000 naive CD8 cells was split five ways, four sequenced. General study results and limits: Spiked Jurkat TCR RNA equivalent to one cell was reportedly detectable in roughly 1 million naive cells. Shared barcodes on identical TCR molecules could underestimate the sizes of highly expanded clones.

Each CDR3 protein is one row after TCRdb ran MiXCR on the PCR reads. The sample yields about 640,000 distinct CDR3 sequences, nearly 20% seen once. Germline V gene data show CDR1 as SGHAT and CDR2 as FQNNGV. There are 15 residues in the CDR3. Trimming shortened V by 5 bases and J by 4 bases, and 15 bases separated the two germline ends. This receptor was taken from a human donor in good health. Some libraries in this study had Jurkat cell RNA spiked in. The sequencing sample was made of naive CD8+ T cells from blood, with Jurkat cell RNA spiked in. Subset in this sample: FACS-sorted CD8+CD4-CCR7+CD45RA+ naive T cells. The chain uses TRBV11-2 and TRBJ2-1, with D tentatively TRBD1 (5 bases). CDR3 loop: CASSPPQGTYNEQFF. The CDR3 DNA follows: TGTGCCAGCAGCCCCCCCCAGGGCACGTACAATGAGCAGTTCTTC.